The table lists the clone carrying this T cell receptor (beta chain) with a few counts. What it recognizes is unknown. Trimming cost V 6 bases and J 4 bases, with 7 bases left between them. The CDR3 spans 11 residues. Germline-derived CDR1 and CDR2 are LNHDA and SQIVND (reference sequence). The data belong to a study of T cells in Graves' hyperthyroidism and ophthalmopathy. Whole-study results and caveats: Ophthalmopathy was separated from stable hyperthyroidism by a 13 V-J model. Before onset, ophthalmopathy was predicted by the model a median approximately 6.7 months earlier.

Lactation, pregnancy, other autoimmune disease or uncontrolled infection led to exclusion of patients. The PBMCs studied were ones that came from 10 ml fresh peripheral blood. Regions amplified from RNA transcripts were the TCR beta CDR3 regions. First-round RT-PCR with HTBI primers amplified the TCR CDR3 region. TCRdb re-analysed the multiplex PCR reads in MiXCR, keeping a single row per CDR3 protein. The sample carries more than 300,000 distinct CDR3 sequences, about 15% recorded once. The chain couples TRBV19 to TRBJ2-7, with D perhaps matching TRBD1 (5 bases). The origin of this receptor is a woman aged 25 to 39 with Graves' hyperthyroidism. The sequencing input was blood. This CDR3 is CASRGVYEQYF. The CDR3 DNA reads as TGTGCCAGTAGAGGGGTTTACGAGCAGTACTTC. The entire variable domain, with the rest obtained from reference TRBV19 and TRBJ2-7, is as follows: DGGITQSPKYLFRKEGQNVTLSCEQNLNHDAMYWYRQDPGQGLRLIYYSQIVNDFQKGDIAEGYSVSREKKESFPLTVTSAQKNPTAFYLCASRGVYEQYFGPGTRLTVT.